A selection of T cell receptor beta chains follows, all from one sample in a study of T cell responses to AZD1222 COVID-19 vaccine. The protocol was immunoSEQ multiplex PCR, while the TCRdb copy is restricted to in-frame clones and leaves out a portion. The data show tens of thousands of clones, around 86% seen once. The sample was peripheral blood, taken 28 days after the second AZD1222 dose. The receptors come from an adult who received the AZD1222 COVID-19 vaccine. Each CDR3 is given with its conserved first and last residue. The order of the fields is J gene, V gene, CDR3 length, CDR3 protein.

TRBJ2-2 TRBV5-4 17 CASSPGRPAGATGELFF
TRBJ1-4 TRBV5-5 15 CASSLSQTGTEKLFF
TRBJ1-4 TRBV5-1 14 CASSPQSRNEKLFF
TRBJ1-1 TRBV5-6 14 CASSGGARNTEAFF
TRBJ1-2 TRBV10-3 13 CAIRPGTDYGYTF
TRBJ1-1 TRBV30 11 CALWTSPESFF
TRBJ2-1 TRBV5-1 16 CASSLTPTPVNNEQFF
TRBJ2-1 TRBV5-1 14 CASSPGTSYNEQFF
TRBJ2-7 TRBV19 18 CASSIDAIRRTGTYEQYF
TRBJ1-2 TRBV3-1/TRBV3-2 14 CASSLTGTAYGYTF
TRBJ2-1 TRBV5-1 14 CASSLEGSYNEQFF
TRBJ1-5 TRBV7-3 13 CASSFGANQPQHF
TRBJ2-3 TRBV13 16 CASSPASGSVADTQYF
TRBJ2-7 TRBV11-3 14 CASSQSGSRYEQYF
TRBJ1-1 TRBV3-1/TRBV3-2 14 CASSKGLRDSEAFF
TRBJ2-5 TRBV5-4 14 CASSSGTAQETQYF
TRBJ2-5 TRBV12-5 14 CASGTGQGQETQYF
TRBJ1-1 TRBV7-8 14 CATKLETGNTEAFF
TRBJ1-2 TRBV19 12 CATGRASRGYTF
TRBJ2-7 TRBV7-8 15 CASSLVAGGGYEQYF
TRBJ1-4 TRBV30 14 CAWGGRESGEKLFF
TRBJ2-1 TRBV13 14 CASSMGLALYEQFF
TRBJ2-7 TRBV6-5 13 CASSYQRDYEQYF
TRBJ2-2 TRBV6-5 15 CASSLDRDIPGELFF
TRBJ2-7 TRBV27 14 CASSLLGQGNEQYF
TRBJ2-3 TRBV5-6 14 CASSSTSTGDTQYF
TRBJ2-2 TRBV2 15 CASSEGRLNTGELFF
TRBJ2-3 TRBV6-4 14 CASSEGLAVDTQYF
TRBJ2-3 TRBV7-8 13 CASSLALGDTQYF
TRBJ2-3 TRBV3-1/TRBV3-2 17 CASSLRTSGGARDTQYF
TRBJ1-1 TRBV9 16 CASSPDLRSVGTEAFF
TRBJ2-6 TRBV30 14 CAWSVTSGANVLTF
TRBJ1-1 TRBV5-4 13 CASSFTADREAFF
TRBJ1-5 TRBV19 12 CASSIPLQPQHF
TRBJ1-2 TRBV5-6 12 CASSPVGYGYTF
TRBJ1-1 TRBV12-3/TRBV12-4 13 CASSLGQNTEAFF
TRBJ2-1 TRBV7-2 15 CASSEPGQVRDEQFF
TRBJ2-2 TRBV9 15 CASSVFGTGTGELFF
TRBJ1-4 TRBV19 13 CASSSRSNEKLFF
TRBJ1-1 TRBV7-2 14 CASSLLELNTEAFF
TRBJ1-2 TRBV30 12 CAWSSPGNRGTF
TRBJ1-2 TRBV20-1 12 CSASPQGRGYTF
TRBJ1-5 TRBV27 13 CASSPRQHQPQHF
TRBJ1-6 TRBV5-1 15 CASSLEGNYNSPLHF
TRBJ2-6 TRBV7-3 14 CASSPSSGANVLTF